Shown below are 30 T cell receptor beta chains from a single sample sequenced in a study of control samples from healthy donors and cancer patients. This table comes from immunoSEQ multiplex PCR, and its TCRdb copy is limited to in-frame clones, with some not included. This sample has 150,000 or so clones, with 93% found just once. Sequenced: blood. All receptors derive from a man aged 50-60 years in good health.

This clone was seen a handful of times. The chain joins TRBV21-1 to TRBJ2-1; TRBD2 is the table's D call and was not checked against the DNA. TRBV21-1 corresponds to a pseudogene. CDR3 length: 16 residues. The CDR3 nucleotides are TGTGCCAGCAGCAAAGGATCCGGGGTTGTCTACAATGAGCAGTTCTTC. Its translation is CASSKGSGVVYNEQFF.

V usage is TRBV28 and J usage is TRBJ2-2, with D hard to call. V was pared by 2 bases and J by 0 bases, with 10 bases between. The CDR3 contains 16 residues. The germline V gene encodes CDR1 MDHEN and CDR2 SYDVKM. In nucleotides, the CDR3 is TGTGCCAGCAGTTTAACCGGGTACGCGAACACCGGGGAGCTGTTTTTT. Translation: CASSLTGYANTGELFF.

This clone appeared a single time. V usage is TRBV7-9 and J usage is TRBJ2-7; the D is unclear. Germline V gene data show CDR1 as SEHNR and CDR2 as FQNEAQ (reference sequence). V was cut by 1 base and J by 2 bases, with 12 bases left in between. This CDR3 comprises 15 residues. The CDR3 DNA follows: TGTGCCAGCAGCTTAGTATCGCCTCTCGCCTACGAGCAGTACTTC. Translating gives CASSLVSPLAYEQYF.

This rearrangement joins TRBV14 to TRBJ1-1; no clear D. With 1 base removed from V and 4 bases from J, the gap between germline ends came to 13 bases. The CDR3 loop spans 15 amino acids. Germline V gene data show CDR1 as SGHDN and CDR2 as FVKESK. The CDR3, as DNA: TGTGCCAGCAGCCAAGTTCCCCCGGGCCTCACTGAAGCTTTCTTT. As protein: CASSQVPPGLTEAFF.

The CDR3 protein is CASSFGVSGYKNIQYF. The CDR3 DNA reads TGTGCCAGCAGCTTCGGAGTATCAGGCTACAAAAACATTCAGTACTTC. The chain couples TRBV7-6 to TRBJ2-4; D not certain. CDR3 length equals 16 residues. The V end lost 3 bases, the J end lost 3 bases, and 15 bases lay between the germline ends. Germline assignment: CDR1 SGHVS and CDR2 FNYEAQ.

This rearrangement joins TRBV9 to TRBJ2-1, with TRBD2 identical over 11 bases. The V and J ends lost 2 bases and 9 bases, in that order; junction bases with no gene match: 7. The CDR3 is made up of 15 amino acids. The germline V gene has CDR1 SGDLS and CDR2 YYNGEE. CDR3 sequence (DNA): TGTGCCAGCAGCGTTCGAACTAGCGGGAGTAGTGAGCAGTTCTTC. It is translated as CASSVRTSGSSEQFF.

This rearrangement joins TRBV28 to TRBJ2-7; D uncertain. Germline-derived CDR1 and CDR2 are MDHEN and SYDVKM. The CDR3 has 13 residues. V gave up 5 bases and J gave up 7 bases, with 15 bases separating them. CDR3 bases: TGTGCCAGCAGTCTGGCCCGTGAGCGAGAGCAGTACTTC. It codes for CASSLAREREQYF.

This clone showed up just once. The chain links TRBV6-5 to TRBJ1-2; D not resolved. V was trimmed by 2 bases and J by 6 bases, leaving 10 bases between them. This CDR3 contains 13 residues. CDR1 and CDR2 from the germline V gene are MNHEY and SVGAGI. The CDR3, as DNA: TGTGCCAGCAGTTACAAGGGCTACGATGGCTACACCTTC. Amino acid sequence: CASSYKGYDGYTF.

The chain couples TRBV18 to TRBJ1-1; D might be TRBD1 (5 bases). The CDR3 covers 15 residues. Germline V gene data show CDR1 as KGHSH and CDR2 as LQKENI. Trimming took 4 bases from V and 0 from J, leaving 12 bases between them. In DNA, the CDR3 is TGTGCCAGCTCACGGGGTGAAGGGGTGAACACTGAAGCTTTCTTT. Protein: CASSRGEGVNTEAFF.

The genes are TRBV7-9 and TRBJ2-2; D ambiguous. Per germline, CDR1 SEHNR and CDR2 FQNEAQ (reference sequence). The CDR3 consists of 13 residues. Trimming cost V 3 bases and J 3 bases, with 5 bases left between them. The CDR3: CASSFEYTGELFF. CDR3 nucleotide sequence: TGTGCCAGCAGCTTTGAGTACACCGGGGAGCTGTTTTTT.

The chain couples TRBV30 to TRBJ1-1; the D gene is possibly TRBD1 (6 bases). V shed 3 bases and J shed 11 bases, with 13 bases lying between them. CDR1 and CDR2 from the germline V gene are GTSNPN and SVGIG (reference sequence). CDR3 length equals 11 residues. The CDR3 region has the DNA TGTGCCTGGAGCCGAACAGGGCTCGCTTTCTTT. It encodes CAWSRTGLAFF. Filled out from reference TRBV30 and TRBJ1-1, the complete variable domain reads SQTIHQWPATLVQPVGSPLSLECTVEGTSNPNLYWYRQAAGRGLQLLFYSVGIGQISSEVPQNLSASRPQDRQFILSSKKLLLSDSGFYLCAWSRTGLAFFGQGTRLTVV.

The chain has TRBV19 and TRBJ2-4, with D unclear. CDR3 length: 16 amino acids. The germline V gene has CDR1 LNHDA and CDR2 SQIVND (reference sequence). Between the trimmed V and J ends, which lost 9 bases and 0 bases, there was a span of 18 bases. The CDR3 loop is CARRVPHLVAKNIQYF. The CDR3 bases are TGTGCCAGGCGCGTACCTCATCTTGTAGCCAAAAACATTCAGTACTTC.

Concerning this clone: This sample also contains other DNA sequences that code for the same CDR3. The chain links TRBV27 to TRBJ1-5; 8 bases agree with TRBD1. With V trimmed by 6 bases and J by 4 bases, 5 bases remained unmatched. CDR3 size: 14 residues. Germline V lookup: CDR1 MNHEY, CDR2 SMNVEV (reference sequence). The CDR3 here is CASSRQGSNQPQHF. CDR3 coding DNA: TGTGCCAGCAGCCGACAGGGGTCTAATCAGCCCCAGCATTTT.

The V and J genes are TRBV19 and TRBJ2-3; TRBD1 might be the D (6 bases). Germline V gene data show CDR1 as LNHDA and CDR2 as SQIVND (reference sequence). This CDR3 region has 14 residues. Trimming stripped 4 bases from V and 9 bases from J, with 17 bases between. In nucleotides, the CDR3 is TGTGCCAGTAGTACCCAACAGGGATTGGTGACGCAGTATTTT. This gives the protein CASSTQQGLVTQYF.

With respect to this clone: Other DNA sequences of this sample code for an identical CDR3. The genes are TRBV27 and TRBJ2-5, with D possibly TRBD2 on 6 matching bases. CDR1 and CDR2 (germline): MNHEY, SMNVEV (reference sequence). Trimming removed 5 bases at V and 5 bases at J, with 9 bases between. The CDR3 contains 12 residues. The DNA for the CDR3 is TGTGCCAGCAGTCCAGGAGGGGAGACCCAGTACTTC. It encodes CASSPGGETQYF.

J is TRBJ2-7 and V is TRBV18; D remains unclear. V was trimmed by 3 bases and J by 0 bases, leaving 6 bases between them. The CDR3 totals 13 residues. CDR1 and CDR2 from the germline V gene are KGHSH and LQKENI. This chain's CDR3 is CASSPRISYEQYF. CDR3 bases: TGTGCCAGCTCACCCCGGATCTCCTACGAGCAGTACTTC.

The chain has TRBV6-5 and TRBJ1-6, with TRBD1 identical over 8 bases. J lost 7 bases, V lost 6 bases, and 8 bases had no gene match. The CDR3 covers 15 residues. Germline CDR1 reads MNHEY; CDR2 reads SVGAGI. For the CDR3, the DNA is TGTGCCAGCAGCGTTCAGGGGGCGTTGAATTCACCCCTCCACTTT. This gives the protein CASSVQGALNSPLHF.

The chain recombines TRBV10-3 with TRBJ2-7; 9 bases agree with TRBD1. The CDR3 has 15 residues. Germline CDR1 and CDR2: ENHRY and SYGVKD. V shed 4 bases, J shed 2 bases, and the junction held 6 bases outside the gene matches. CDR3: CAISGGGDRAYEQYF. The CDR3 DNA reads as TGTGCCATCAGTGGGGGTGGGGACAGGGCCTACGAGCAGTACTTC.

This chain uses TRBV24-1 with TRBJ2-4, with D possibly being TRBD2 (5 bases). V was shortened by 3 bases and J by 4 bases, with 15 bases between the two germline ends. The germline V gene encodes CDR1 KGHDR and CDR2 SFDVKD. CDR3 length: 16 residues. DNA for the CDR3: TGTGCCACCAGTGATACCGCGGGTGGGAGAAAAAACATTCAGTACTTC. It encodes CATSDTAGGRKNIQYF.

The V gene is TRBV7-9, the J gene TRBJ2-7; 9 nucleotides line up with TRBD1. V lost 1 base, J lost 3 bases, and 1 base stayed unmatched. CDR1 and CDR2 from the germline V gene are SEHNR and FQNEAQ (reference sequence). CDR3 length equals 14 residues. CDR3 sequence: CASSLDRGLYEQYF. CDR3 DNA sequence: TGTGCCAGCAGCTTAGACAGGGGGCTCTACGAGCAGTACTTC.

The CDR3 reads CSASSFRLSGANVLTF. CDR3 sequence (DNA): TGCAGTGCTAGTTCGTTTCGGCTCTCTGGGGCCAACGTCCTGACTTTC. V and J are TRBV20-1 and TRBJ2-6; D is undetermined. This CDR3 has 16 amino acids. Trimming stripped 3 bases from V and 0 bases from J, with 12 bases between. Germline V CDR1 and CDR2: DFQATT, SNEGSKA (reference sequence).

This clone was counted a single time. This chain uses TRBV6-6 with TRBJ2-1; D gene uncertain. The V end was cut by 2 bases, the J end by 8 bases, with 13 bases between. This CDR3 contains 14 residues. Germline V gene lookup returns CDR1 MNHNY and CDR2 SVGAGI (reference sequence). Here the CDR3 DNA reads TGTGCCAGCAGTTACCGGAGTATCCCTCATGAGCAGTTCTTC. It is translated as CASSYRSIPHEQFF.

V gene TRBV11-3 combines with J gene TRBJ2-7; D gene uncertain. This CDR3 has 11 amino acids. CDR1 is SGHNT, CDR2 YENEEA, per germline. Trimming took 4 bases from V and 5 from J, leaving 6 bases between them. The CDR3: CASSSGNEQYF. CDR3 nucleotide sequence: TGTGCCAGCAGCTCCGGTAACGAGCAGTACTTC.

J is TRBJ2-7 and V is TRBV3-1 (or the pseudogene TRBV3-2); tentative D call: TRBD2 (6 bases). Germline-derived CDR1 and CDR2 are LGHDT and YNNKEL (reference sequence). The V gene lost 4 bases and the J gene lost 6 bases, with 16 bases spanning the gap. This CDR3 has 14 amino acids. CDR3 sequence reads: CASSPRRELPEQYF. CDR3 bases: TGTGCCAGCAGCCCCCGACGGGAGTTGCCCGAGCAGTACTTC.

V gene TRBV7-2 combines with J gene TRBJ2-7, with 9 bases identical to TRBD1. Trimming at V came to 3 bases and at J to 1 base, leaving 4 bases not matched to a gene. CDR3 length: 15 amino acids. Germline loops: CDR1 SGHTA, CDR2 FQGNSA. The CDR3 reads CASSLGQGISYEQYF. In DNA form, the CDR3 reads TGTGCCAGCAGCTTGGGACAGGGAATTTCCTACGAGCAGTACTTC. The complete variable domain, with remaining parts taken from reference TRBV7-2 and TRBJ2-7, reads GAGVSQSPSNKVTEKGKDVELRCDPISGHTALYWYRQSLGQGLEFLIYFQGNSAPDKSGLPSDRFSAERTGGSVSTLTIQRTQQEDSAVYLCASSLGQGISYEQYFGPGTRLTVT.

This sequence joins TRBV7-9 and TRBJ2-3; 7 bases line up with TRBD2. From germline, CDR1 is SEHNR and CDR2 FQNEAQ (reference sequence). This CDR3 comprises 18 residues. Trimming cost V 1 base and J 6 bases; bases outside gene matches: 16. The CDR3 DNA is TGTGCCAGCAGCTTAGGGGAGCGGGGCCGCACTCGGTTTGATACGCAGTATTTT. Its protein is CASSLGERGRTRFDTQYF. Looking up the rest from reference TRBV7-9 and TRBJ2-3 gives the full variable domain: DTGVSQNPRHKITKRGQNVTFRCDPISEHNRLYWYRQTLGQGPEFLTYFQNEAQLEKSRLLSDRFSAERPKGSFSTLEIQRTEQGDSAMYLCASSLGERGRTRFDTQYFGPGTRLTVL.

The CDR3 reads CATSADSALLAGQAGELFF. The CDR3 DNA reads TGTGCCACCAGTGCCGATAGTGCGTTACTAGCGGGACAGGCCGGGGAGCTGTTTTTT. This chain connects TRBV24-1 to TRBJ2-2; 10 positions agree with TRBD2. The V gene's germline CDR1 is KGHDR and CDR2 SFDVKD. The CDR3 is 19 residues long. V shed 5 bases, J shed 6 bases, and the junction held 17 bases outside the gene matches.

The rearrangement links TRBV4-2 to TRBJ2-1; TRBD2 matches 8 bases. Unmatched junction bases numbered 3, after V lost 0 bases and J lost 8 bases. This CDR3 is 14 amino acids long. Germline CDR1 reads LGHNA; CDR2 reads YNFKEQ. In DNA, the CDR3 is TGTGCCAGCAGCCAAGAAAGAGCGGGAGATGAGCAGTTCTTC. Translation: CASSQERAGDEQFF.

The chain links TRBV6-5 to TRBJ1-1; D is perhaps TRBD1 (5 bases). The ends were cut back, 8 bases at V and 11 bases at J, with 15 bases in the middle. CDR1 is MNHEY, CDR2 SVGAGI, per germline. This CDR3 contains 11 residues. CDR3 nucleotides: TGTGCCAGCCGGGACGGCGGCTCGGCTTTCTTT. It translates to CASRDGGSAFF.

The chain has TRBV3-1 (or the pseudogene TRBV3-2) and TRBJ2-2, with D hard to call. CDR1 is LGHDT, CDR2 YNNKEL, per germline (reference sequence). V lost 4 bases to trimming and J lost 7 bases, with 10 bases between them. The CDR3 totals 13 residues. This CDR3 reads CASSLLAIGELFF. As DNA, the CDR3 is TGTGCCAGCAGCCTCCTGGCGATCGGGGAGCTGTTTTTT.